A selection of T cell receptor beta chains follows, all from one sample in a study of blood T cell repertoires in COVID-19. Using immunoSEQ multiplex PCR, the repertoire was profiled, and TCRdb retains in-frame clones only, with some absent. The sample includes about 140,000 clones, almost 80% of them seen just once. The sample comprised PBMCs or T cells enriched from blood (not recorded which). These receptors originate from a woman in her fifties or sixties who had recovered from COVID-19. The CDR3 runs from the conserved cysteine through the conserved F or W. A D gene is named only where the DNA matches it firmly. Rows may omit the clone size; those that give it use once, few, many or a size class.

d_gene	abundance	len	v_gene	j_gene	CDR3aa	CDR3nt
-	-	16	TRBV10-3	TRBJ1-1	CAISEPSGIVQAEAFF	TGTGCCATCAGTGAGCCGTCAGGGATTGTTCAAGCTGAAGCTTTCTTT
TRBD2	-	14	TRBV7-9	TRBJ2-5	CASSLDGGEKTQYF	TGTGCCAGCAGCTTAGACGGGGGGGAAAAGACCCAGTACTTC
-	-	13	TRBV18	TRBJ1-6	CASSAGSQSPLHF	TGTGCCAGCTCAGCAGGGTCGCAGTCACCCCTCCACTTT
-	-	14	TRBV7-9	TRBJ1-1	CASSLSGVNTEAFF	TGTGCCAGCAGCTTATCAGGGGTAAACACTGAAGCTTTCTTT
TRBD1	-	16	TRBV19	TRBJ2-2	CASSLTDRGNTGELFF	TGTGCCAGTAGCTTAACGGACAGGGGTAACACCGGGGAGCTGTTTTTT
-	-	15	TRBV5-6	TRBJ2-7	CATRRGQRETSEQYF	TGTGCCACCAGAAGGGGACAGCGGGAGACCAGCGAGCAGTACTTC
TRBD1	-	14	TRBV5-1	TRBJ1-2	CASSLEGALYGYTF	TGCGCCAGCAGCTTGGAGGGGGCCCTCTATGGCTACACCTTC
TRBD2	-	16	TRBV5-1	TRBJ2-3	CASSRRTSGSSDTQYF	TGCGCCAGCAGCCGCCGGACTAGCGGGAGTTCGGATACGCAGTATTTT
-	-	16	TRBV5-6	TRBJ1-2	CASSLRISGQNYGYTF	TGTGCCAGCAGCTTGAGAATCTCCGGACAAAACTATGGCTACACCTTC
-	-	13	TRBV11-3	TRBJ2-1	CASSLLTYNEQFF	TGTGCCAGCAGCTTACTAACCTACAATGAGCAGTTCTTC
TRBD1	few	13	TRBV19	TRBJ1-2	CASSWDSNYGYTF	TGTGCCAGTAGTTGGGACAGCAACTATGGCTACACCTTC
TRBD1	-	14	TRBV7-9	TRBJ1-6	CASSLTGNNSPLHF	TGTGCCAGCAGCTTGACAGGGAATAATTCACCCCTCCACTTT
TRBD1	-	13	TRBV12-3/TRBV12-4	TRBJ2-7	CASSFRGGDEQYF	TGTGCCAGCAGTTTTCGAGGGGGCGACGAGCAGTACTTC
TRBD1	-	13	TRBV28	TRBJ1-2	CASNVQGAYGYTF	TGTGCCAGCAACGTACAGGGGGCGTATGGCTACACCTTC
-	-	11	TRBV28	TRBJ1-2	CASSRQYAYTF	TGTGCCAGCAGTCGACAGTATGCCTACACCTTC
-	-	15	TRBV3-1/TRBV3-2	TRBJ1-3	CASSPIGGTGNTIYF	TGTGCCAGCAGCCCTATAGGAGGTACTGGAAACACCATATATTTT
TRBD1	-	14	TRBV6-1	TRBJ1-2	CASSEGTGLYGYTF	TGTGCCAGCAGTGAAGGGACAGGGCTGTACGGCTACACCTTC
-	-	15	TRBV3-1/TRBV3-2	TRBJ2-3	CASSQDLEKGNTQYF	TGTGCCAGCAGCCAAGATCTTGAAAAGGGGAATACGCAGTATTTT
-	-	18	TRBV19	TRBJ2-3	CASSSPRGGSTSTDTQYF	TGTGCCAGTAGTAGCCCAAGGGGGGGATCCACAAGCACAGATACGCAGTATTTT
TRBD1	-	14	TRBV3-1/TRBV3-2	TRBJ1-2	CASSRGTANYGYTF	TGTGCCAGCAGCCGAGGGACAGCAAACTATGGCTACACCTTC
-	-	11	TRBV19	TRBJ2-1	CASSSGFEQFF	TGTGCCAGTAGTAGCGGATTTGAGCAGTTCTTC
-	few	16	TRBV7-9	TRBJ1-5	CASSLGRGYSNQPQHF	TGTGCCAGCAGCTTAGGAAGGGGGTATAGCAATCAGCCCCAGCATTTT
TRBD1	few	15	TRBV5-6	TRBJ2-7	CASSKPGQLSYEQYF	TGTGCCAGCAGCAAGCCGGGACAGCTATCCTACGAGCAGTACTTC
-	-	12	TRBV27	TRBJ1-2	CASSFRGDGYTF	TGTGCCAGCAGTTTTAGGGGCGATGGCTACACCTTC
-	-	14	TRBV9	TRBJ1-1	CASSPHQGNTEAFF	TGTGCCAGCAGCCCCCATCAGGGGAACACTGAAGCTTTCTTT
-	-	14	TRBV27	TRBJ1-1	CASSLWGGDTEAFF	TGTGCCAGCAGTTTATGGGGGGGGGACACTGAAGCTTTCTTT
-	many	13	TRBV25-1	TRBJ1-1	CASKDSVRTEAFF	TGTGCCAGCAAGGACAGCGTGAGGACTGAAGCTTTCTTT